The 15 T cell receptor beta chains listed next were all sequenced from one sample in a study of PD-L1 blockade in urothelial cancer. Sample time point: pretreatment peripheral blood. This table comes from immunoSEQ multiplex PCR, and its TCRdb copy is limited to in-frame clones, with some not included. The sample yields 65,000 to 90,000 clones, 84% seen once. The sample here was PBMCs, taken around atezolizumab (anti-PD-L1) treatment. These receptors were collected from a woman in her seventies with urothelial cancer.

In DNA form, the CDR3 reads TGTGCCAGCAGCAGGGAATCCGGGACTAGCGTAGTCGAGCAGTACTTC. Residues: CASSRESGTSVVEQYF. V and J are TRBV5-5 and TRBJ2-7, with 10 positions matching TRBD2. V dropped 4 bases and J dropped 6; count of bases not matched to a gene: 13. Looked up from germline, CDR1 is SGHKS and CDR2 is YYEKEE (reference sequence). The CDR3 is made up of 16 amino acids. The whole variable domain, filled in from reference TRBV5-5 and TRBJ2-7, reads DAGVTQSPTHLIKTRGQQVTLRCSPISGHKSVSWYQQVLGQGPQFIFQYYEKEERGRGNFPDRFSARQFPNYSSELNVNALLLGDSALYLCASSRESGTSVVEQYFGPGTRLTVT.

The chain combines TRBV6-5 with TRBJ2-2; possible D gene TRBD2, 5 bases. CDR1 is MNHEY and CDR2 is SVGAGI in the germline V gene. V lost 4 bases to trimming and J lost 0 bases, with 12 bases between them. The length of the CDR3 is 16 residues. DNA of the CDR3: TGTGCCAGCAGTTCCGGGAAGACACCGAACACCGGGGAGCTGTTTTTT. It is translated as CASSSGKTPNTGELFF.

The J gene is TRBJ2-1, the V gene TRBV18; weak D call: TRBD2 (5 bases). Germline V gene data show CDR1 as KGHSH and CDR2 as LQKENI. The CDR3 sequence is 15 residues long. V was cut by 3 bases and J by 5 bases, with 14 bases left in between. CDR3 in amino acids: CASSPQAGQNNEQFF. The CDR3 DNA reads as TGTGCCAGCTCACCCCAGGCGGGTCAGAACAATGAGCAGTTCTTC. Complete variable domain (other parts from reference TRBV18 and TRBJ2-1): NAGVMQNPRHLVRRRGQEARLRCSPMKGHSHVYWYRQLPEEGLKFMVYLQKENIIDESGMPKERFSAEFPKEGPSILRIQQVVRGDSAAYFCASSPQAGQNNEQFFGPGTRLTVL.

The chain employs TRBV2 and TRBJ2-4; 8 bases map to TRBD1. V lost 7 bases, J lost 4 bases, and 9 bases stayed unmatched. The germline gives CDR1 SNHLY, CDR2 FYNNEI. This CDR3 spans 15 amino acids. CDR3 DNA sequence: TGTGCCAGCATGCTATTCGGGACAGGTAAAAACATTCAGTACTTC. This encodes CASMLFGTGKNIQYF.

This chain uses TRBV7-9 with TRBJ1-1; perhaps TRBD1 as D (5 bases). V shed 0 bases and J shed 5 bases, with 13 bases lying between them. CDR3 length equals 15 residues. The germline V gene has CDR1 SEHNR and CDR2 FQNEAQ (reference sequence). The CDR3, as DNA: TGTGCCAGCAGCTTAGCGGGGGGGATTGGTACTGAAGCTTTCTTT. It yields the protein CASSLAGGIGTEAFF.

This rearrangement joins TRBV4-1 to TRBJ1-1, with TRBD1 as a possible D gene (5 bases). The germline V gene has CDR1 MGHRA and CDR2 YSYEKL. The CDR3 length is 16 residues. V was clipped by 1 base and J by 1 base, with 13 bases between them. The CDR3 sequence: CASSQAWGQGNTEAFF. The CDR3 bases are TGCGCCAGCAGCCAAGCGTGGGGTCAGGGGAACACTGAAGCTTTCTTT.

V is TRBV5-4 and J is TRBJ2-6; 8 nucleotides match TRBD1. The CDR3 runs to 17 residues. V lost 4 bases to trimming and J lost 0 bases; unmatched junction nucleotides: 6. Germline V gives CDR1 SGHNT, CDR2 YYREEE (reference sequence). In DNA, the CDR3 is TGTGCCAGCAGCGTCTACAGGGGGGCCTCTGGGGCCAACGTCCTGACTTTC. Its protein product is CASSVYRGASGANVLTF. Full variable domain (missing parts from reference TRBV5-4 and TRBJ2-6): ETGVTQSPTHLIKTRGQQVTLRCSSQSGHNTVSWYQQALGQGPQFIFQYYREEENGRGNFPPRFSGLQFPNYSSELNVNALELDDSALYLCASSVYRGASGANVLTFGAGSRLTVL.

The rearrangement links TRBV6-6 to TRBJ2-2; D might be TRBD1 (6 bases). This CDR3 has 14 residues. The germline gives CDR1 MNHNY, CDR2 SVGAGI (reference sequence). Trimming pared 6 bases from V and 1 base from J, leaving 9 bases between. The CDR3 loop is CASSPGQNTGELFF. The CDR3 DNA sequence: TGTGCCAGCAGCCCGGGACAGAACACCGGGGAGCTGTTTTTT.

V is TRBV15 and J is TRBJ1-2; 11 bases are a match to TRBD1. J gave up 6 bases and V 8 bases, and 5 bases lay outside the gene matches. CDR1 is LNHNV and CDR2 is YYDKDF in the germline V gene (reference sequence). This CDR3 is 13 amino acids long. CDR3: CATYGGQGDGYTF. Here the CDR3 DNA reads TGTGCCACCTATGGGGGACAGGGGGATGGCTACACCTTC.

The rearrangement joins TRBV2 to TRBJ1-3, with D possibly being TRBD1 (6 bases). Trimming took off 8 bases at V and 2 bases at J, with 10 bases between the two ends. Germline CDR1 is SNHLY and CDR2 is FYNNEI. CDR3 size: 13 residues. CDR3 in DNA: TGTGCCAGCTCCAAGGGGGCTGGAAACACCATATATTTT. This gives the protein CASSKGAGNTIYF.

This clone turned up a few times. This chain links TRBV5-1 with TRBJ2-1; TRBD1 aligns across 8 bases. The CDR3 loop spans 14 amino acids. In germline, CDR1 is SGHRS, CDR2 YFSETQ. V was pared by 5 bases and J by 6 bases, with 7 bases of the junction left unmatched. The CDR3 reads CASSEGQGTNEQFF. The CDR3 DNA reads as TGCGCCAGCAGTGAAGGACAGGGTACCAATGAGCAGTTCTTC.

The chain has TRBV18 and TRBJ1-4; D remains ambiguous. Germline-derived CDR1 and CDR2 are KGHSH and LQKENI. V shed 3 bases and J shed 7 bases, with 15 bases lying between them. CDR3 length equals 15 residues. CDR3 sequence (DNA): TGTGCCAGCTCACCGCTCCCCGATAGGAGTGAAAAACTGTTTTTT. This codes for CASSPLPDRSEKLFF.

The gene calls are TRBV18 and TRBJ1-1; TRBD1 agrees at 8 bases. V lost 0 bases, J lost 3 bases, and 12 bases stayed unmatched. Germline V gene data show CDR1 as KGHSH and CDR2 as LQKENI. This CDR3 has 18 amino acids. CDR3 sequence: CASSPPVHRGATYTEAFF. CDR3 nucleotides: TGTGCCAGCTCACCACCTGTCCACAGGGGGGCGACTTACACTGAAGCTTTCTTT.

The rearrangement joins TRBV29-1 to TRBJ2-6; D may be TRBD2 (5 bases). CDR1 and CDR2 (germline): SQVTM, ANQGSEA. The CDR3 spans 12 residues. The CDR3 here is CGCEGGANVLTF. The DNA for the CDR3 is TGCGGTTGTGAGGGTGGGGCCAACGTCCTGACTTTC.

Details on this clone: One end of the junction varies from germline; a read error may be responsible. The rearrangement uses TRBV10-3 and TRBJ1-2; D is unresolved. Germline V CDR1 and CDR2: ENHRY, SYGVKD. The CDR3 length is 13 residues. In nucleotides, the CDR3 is TGTGCCATGAGTGCGAGGGAGGGTCCTGGCTACACCTTC. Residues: CAMSAREGPGYTF.